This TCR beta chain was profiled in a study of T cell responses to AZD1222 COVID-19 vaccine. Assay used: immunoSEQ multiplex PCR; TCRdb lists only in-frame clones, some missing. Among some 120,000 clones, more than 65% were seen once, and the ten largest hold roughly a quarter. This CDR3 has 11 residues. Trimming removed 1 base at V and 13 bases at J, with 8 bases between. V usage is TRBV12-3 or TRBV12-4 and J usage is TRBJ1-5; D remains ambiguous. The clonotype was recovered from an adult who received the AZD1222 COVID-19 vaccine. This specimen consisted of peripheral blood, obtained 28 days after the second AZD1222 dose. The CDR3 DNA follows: TGTGCCAGCAGTTTAGAGGGAATTCAGCATTTT. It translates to CASSLEGIQHF.